The clone carrying this T cell receptor (beta chain) was seen only once. The sample comes from a study of blood T cell repertoires in COVID-19. Turning to the study itself: Both acute and convalescent COVID-19 samples were obtained from the United States, Italy and Spain. T cells, B-cell-depleted T cells, or PBMCs provided the cDNA or gDNA that served as material.

In the original analysis: Counts of nucleated cells, estimated from reference gene primer amplification, were obtained. Sequenced by immunoSEQ multiplex PCR; TCRdb stores in-frame clones only, minus some. That table is the source of V, J and clone size, and D and trimming were worked out from the DNA. Found here are roughly 260,000 clones, about 88% of them singletons; the top ten hold 2% to 2.5%. Germline V gene data show CDR1 as KGHSH and CDR2 as LQKENI. Unmatched junction bases numbered 1, after V lost 4 bases and J lost 5 bases. The CDR3 consists of 14 residues. The sample was peripheral blood. The chain has TRBV18 and TRBJ1-4; 10 nucleotides match TRBD1. This TCR derives from a woman in her 40s who had recovered from COVID-19. CDR3 loop: CASSRGQGNEKLFF. The CDR3 bases are TGTGCCAGCTCACGGGGACAGGGGAATGAAAAACTGTTTTTT.